The rows below give T cell receptor beta chains drawn from one sample of a study of technical replicates of blood from a few donors. The repertoire was sequenced with immunoSEQ multiplex PCR; TCRdb's copy has only in-frame clones and lacks some. The sample records some 80,000 clones, 90% to 95% being singletons. The specimen sequenced was T cells isolated from PBMCs. The receptor set was obtained from a human donor in good health. Each CDR3 is given with its conserved first and last residue. The D gene is left open where the match is weak. Where a row states a size, it is once, few, many or the class of an expanded clone; other rows omit it.

abundance: .
d_gene: .
j_gene: TRBJ1-2
v_gene: TRBV10-3
CDR3aa: CAISEYTPSSYTF
CDR3nt: TGTGCCATCAGTGAGTACACCCCATCCAGCTACACCTTC

abundance: .
d_gene: TRBD2
j_gene: TRBJ2-5
v_gene: TRBV7-9
CDR3aa: CASRQPGGGETQYF
CDR3nt: TGTGCCAGCAGACAACCTGGCGGGGGAGAGACCCAGTACTTC

abundance: .
d_gene: TRBD2
j_gene: TRBJ2-5
v_gene: TRBV5-1
CDR3aa: CASRGGEETQYF
CDR3nt: TGCGCCAGCAGGGGGGGGGAAGAGACCCAGTACTTC

abundance: once
d_gene: .
j_gene: TRBJ2-7
v_gene: TRBV28
CDR3aa: CASSFAYSGVYEQYF
CDR3nt: TGTGCCAGCAGTTTTGCGTATAGCGGAGTCTACGAGCAGTACTTC

abundance: .
d_gene: .
j_gene: TRBJ2-2
v_gene: TRBV7-8
CDR3aa: CASDIAAGELFF
CDR3nt: TGTGCCAGCGACATTGCCGCCGGGGAGCTGTTTTTT

abundance: .
d_gene: TRBD1
j_gene: TRBJ2-7
v_gene: TRBV28
CDR3aa: CASSSPGQNYEQYF
CDR3nt: TGTGCCAGCAGTTCTCCGGGACAGAACTACGAGCAGTACTTC

abundance: .
d_gene: .
j_gene: TRBJ2-3
v_gene: TRBV7-9
CDR3aa: CASSLTGGRSTDTQYF
CDR3nt: TGTGCCAGCAGCTTAACCGGGGGACGAAGCACAGATACGCAGTATTTT

abundance: .
d_gene: .
j_gene: TRBJ2-1
v_gene: TRBV4-1
CDR3aa: CASSQVSASYNEQFF
CDR3nt: TGCGCCAGCAGCCAAGTCAGCGCCTCCTACAATGAGCAGTTCTTC

abundance: .
d_gene: TRBD1
j_gene: TRBJ2-1
v_gene: TRBV5-4
CDR3aa: CASSLGKTGGPGNEQFF
CDR3nt: TGTGCCAGCAGCTTGGGGAAAACAGGGGGCCCGGGCAATGAGCAGTTCTTC

abundance: .
d_gene: TRBD1
j_gene: TRBJ1-5
v_gene: TRBV9
CDR3aa: CASSARDSDQPQHF
CDR3nt: TGTGCCAGCAGCGCACGGGACAGTGATCAGCCCCAGCATTTT

abundance: once
d_gene: TRBD2
j_gene: TRBJ2-1
v_gene: TRBV27
CDR3aa: CASSLGPLGLDGEQFF
CDR3nt: TGTGCCAGCAGTTTAGGCCCACTCGGACTAGATGGAGAGCAGTTCTTC

abundance: .
d_gene: .
j_gene: TRBJ2-1
v_gene: TRBV9
CDR3aa: CASSASAAGQQFF
CDR3nt: TGTGCCAGCAGCGCGAGTGCCGCCGGTCAGCAGTTCTTC

abundance: .
d_gene: .
j_gene: TRBJ2-5
v_gene: TRBV20-1
CDR3aa: CSATPQETQYF
CDR3nt: TGCAGTGCAACACCTCAAGAGACCCAGTACTTC

abundance: .
d_gene: TRBD1
j_gene: TRBJ2-7
v_gene: TRBV27
CDR3aa: CASSLTGGSYEQYF
CDR3nt: TGTGCCAGCAGTTTGACAGGGGGGAGCTACGAGCAGTACTTC

abundance: once
d_gene: TRBD2
j_gene: TRBJ2-1
v_gene: TRBV9
CDR3aa: CASSVAGGLNEQFF
CDR3nt: TGTGCCAGCAGCGTAGCGGGGGGGCTCAATGAGCAGTTCTTC

abundance: .
d_gene: TRBD2
j_gene: TRBJ2-7
v_gene: TRBV5-1
CDR3aa: CASRPSGPYEQYF
CDR3nt: TGCGCCAGCAGGCCTAGCGGACCCTACGAGCAGTACTTC

abundance: .
d_gene: .
j_gene: TRBJ2-1
v_gene: TRBV5-1
CDR3aa: CASSLLKRDEQFF
CDR3nt: TGCGCCAGCAGCTTGCTTAAGCGGGATGAGCAGTTCTTC

abundance: .
d_gene: .
j_gene: TRBJ1-5
v_gene: TRBV21-1
CDR3aa: CASREKGPARGNNQPQHF
CDR3nt: TGTGCCAGCCGGGAGAAGGGTCCGGCTAGGGGAAATAATCAGCCCCAGCATTTT

abundance: .
d_gene: .
j_gene: TRBJ1-1
v_gene: TRBV6-5
CDR3aa: CASSSGRGGVAEAFF
CDR3nt: TGTGCCAGCAGTTCTGGGAGGGGTGGAGTAGCTGAAGCTTTCTTT

abundance: .
d_gene: .
j_gene: TRBJ1-4
v_gene: TRBV7-3
CDR3aa: CASSLTGLATNEKLFF
CDR3nt: TGTGCCAGCAGCTTAACGGGACTTGCAACTAATGAAAAACTGTTTTTT

abundance: .
d_gene: .
j_gene: TRBJ2-7
v_gene: TRBV19
CDR3aa: CASKSPLYPYEQYF
CDR3nt: TGTGCCAGTAAGTCGCCACTATACCCATACGAGCAGTACTTC

abundance: .
d_gene: TRBD2
j_gene: TRBJ2-1
v_gene: TRBV7-8
CDR3aa: CASSPRTSGSSHSYNEQFF
CDR3nt: TGTGCCAGCAGCCCAAGGACTAGCGGGAGTTCCCACTCCTACAATGAGCAGTTCTTC

abundance: .
d_gene: .
j_gene: TRBJ1-5
v_gene: TRBV5-6
CDR3aa: CAYTRSIQPQHF
CDR3nt: TGTGCCTATACCCGTAGCATTCAGCCCCAGCATTTT

abundance: .
d_gene: TRBD2
j_gene: TRBJ2-3
v_gene: TRBV15
CDR3aa: CATSRSGGTSGTDTQYF
CDR3nt: TGTGCCACCAGCAGAAGTGGAGGGACTAGCGGTACAGATACGCAGTATTTT

abundance: .
d_gene: .
j_gene: TRBJ1-1
v_gene: TRBV19
CDR3aa: CASSTHRNTEAFF
CDR3nt: TGTGCCAGTAGTACCCACAGGAACACTGAAGCTTTCTTT

abundance: .
d_gene: TRBD1
j_gene: TRBJ2-1
v_gene: TRBV2
CDR3aa: CASSVDRGTYNEQFF
CDR3nt: TGTGCCAGCAGTGTCGACAGGGGCACCTACAATGAGCAGTTCTTC

abundance: .
d_gene: TRBD1
j_gene: TRBJ2-7
v_gene: TRBV28
CDR3aa: CASSGTDFYEQYF
CDR3nt: TGTGCCAGCTCCGGGACAGATTTCTACGAGCAGTACTTC

abundance: .
d_gene: TRBD2
j_gene: TRBJ2-3
v_gene: TRBV7-8
CDR3aa: CASSFGTSGSRPQYF
CDR3nt: TGTGCCAGCAGCTTCGGGACTAGCGGGAGCAGGCCGCAGTATTTT